The 20 T cell receptor beta chains given below trace back to one sample, sequenced in a study of shared clonotypes between healthy human individuals. Sequencing was performed with immunoSEQ multiplex PCR; in TCRdb, only in-frame clones are kept and a portion is missing. The data hold approximately 460,000 clones, with 70% to 80% observed a single time. Sequenced input: PBMCs. These receptor sequences come from a woman between 35 and 50 years old in good health. Some clones in this sample may be carry-over from other donors' samples.

With respect to this clone: This probably arose from a read error, given a far larger clone one base away. The genes are TRBV5-6 and TRBJ1-2; tentatively, D is TRBD1 (6 bases). The CDR3 length is 15 residues. Looked up from germline, CDR1 is SGHDT and CDR2 is YYEEEE. The CDR3 coding sequence is TGTGCCAGCAGCTACGAGCGGACAGACCACTATGGCTACGCCTTC. Translating gives CASSYERTDHYGYAF.

The V call is TRBV7-9, the J call TRBJ1-1, with D possibly TRBD1 on 5 matching bases. The ends were cut back, 7 bases at V and 4 bases at J, with 16 bases in the middle. Looked up from germline, CDR1 is SEHNR and CDR2 is FQNEAQ (reference sequence). This CDR3 spans 14 amino acids. The CDR3 nucleotides read TGTGCCAGCACCCCTCCCGGGGCGGGCACTGAAGCTTTCTTT. Translation gives CASTPPGAGTEAFF.

Comments on this clone: A read error is likely here: a far larger clone is one base away. This CDR3 is also generated by other DNA sequences in the sample. The chain combines TRBV30 with TRBJ2-5; 8 bases map to TRBD2. This CDR3 contains 13 residues. Germline CDR1 GTSNPN, CDR2 SVGIG (reference sequence). CDR3 nucleotide sequence: TGCGCCTGGCGCCGGACGGGGGGGCAGACCCAGTACTTC. This codes for CAWRRTGGQTQYF.

This chain joins TRBV7-2 and TRBJ2-3; 11 bases match TRBD2. Unmatched junction bases numbered 5, after V lost 2 bases and J lost 7 bases. Germline V gives CDR1 SGHTA, CDR2 FQGNSA. The CDR3 runs to 15 residues. CDR3 sequence: CASSLTSGSQNTQYF. The CDR3, as DNA: TGTGCCAGCAGCTTAACTAGCGGGAGTCAGAATACGCAGTATTTT.

The chain recombines TRBV6-1 with TRBJ2-1; no reliable D call. Trimming shortened V by 1 base and J by 7 bases, and 8 bases separated the two germline ends. The CDR3 is 13 amino acids. CDR1 and CDR2 from the germline V gene are MNHNS and SASEGT. In DNA form, the CDR3 reads TGTGCCAGCAGTGAAGTAGGAGTAAATGAGCAGTTCTTC. It codes for CASSEVGVNEQFF.

The gene calls are TRBV9 and TRBJ2-1; no reliable D call. The V gene lost 0 bases and the J gene lost 4 bases, with 8 bases spanning the gap. Looked up from germline, CDR1 is SGDLS and CDR2 is YYNGEE. CDR3 length equals 14 residues. CDR3 DNA sequence: TGTGCCAGCAGCGTAGTGTCTGTTTACAATGAGCAGTTCTTC. Translating it yields CASSVVSVYNEQFF.

The rearrangement uses TRBV28 and TRBJ1-1; D perhaps matches TRBD1 (6 bases). V lost 7 bases and J 7 bases, leaving 16 bases between the germline ends. CDR3 size: 13 residues. Germline V lookup: CDR1 MDHEN, CDR2 SYDVKM. Written as DNA, the CDR3 is TGTGCCAGCACCCTGAGGACAGCCAGTGAAGCTTTCTTT. Translated: CASTLRTASEAFF.

This clone was picked up one time. The V call is TRBV27, the J call TRBJ1-4; a possible D gene is TRBD1 (6 bases). CDR1 MNHEY and CDR2 SMNVEV come from the germline V gene (reference sequence). The V end lost 3 bases, the J end lost 4 bases, and 12 bases lay between the germline ends. The CDR3 loop spans 15 amino acids. The CDR3 sequence: CASSFQGGLNEKLFF. DNA of the CDR3: TGTGCCAGCAGTTTTCAAGGGGGACTTAATGAAAAACTGTTTTTT.

The chain combines TRBV28 with TRBJ2-3; 10 bases line up with TRBD1. CDR1 and CDR2 (germline): MDHEN, SYDVKM. The CDR3 extends over 16 amino acids. Losses at the gene ends were 5 bases for V and 2 bases for J; bases not matched to a gene: 7. The CDR3 DNA is TGTGCCAGCAGTAACCGGGACAGGGGCCTCACAGATACGCAGTATTTT. It is translated as CASSNRDRGLTDTQYF.

This clone was seen more than once but under ten times. The chain carries TRBV11-3 and TRBJ1-1; D is undetermined. Looked up from germline, CDR1 is SGHNT and CDR2 is YENEEA. The V gene lost 1 base and the J gene lost 1 base, with 7 bases spanning the gap. The CDR3 sequence is 14 residues long. The CDR3 is CASSLGRGNTEAFF. The CDR3 nucleotides read TGTGCCAGCAGCTTAGGTCGAGGGAACACTGAAGCTTTCTTT.

The rearrangement links TRBV2 to TRBJ2-7; 11 bases match TRBD1. The CDR3 consists of 17 residues. Losses at the gene ends were 3 bases for V and 2 bases for J; bases not matched to a gene: 9. Germline values: CDR1 SNHLY, CDR2 FYNNEI. CDR3 residues: CASSEGQGGPVTYEQYF. CDR3 DNA sequence: TGTGCCAGCAGTGAGGGACAGGGGGGCCCCGTTACCTACGAGCAGTACTTC.

J is TRBJ1-3 and V is TRBV7-9, with 9 bases aligning to TRBD1. Germline V gene data show CDR1 as SEHNR and CDR2 as FQNEAQ (reference sequence). This CDR3 spans 17 amino acids. Trimming at V came to 2 bases and at J to 4 bases, leaving 9 bases not matched to a gene. The CDR3: CASSLTPGQGGGNTIYF. DNA of the CDR3: TGTGCCAGCAGCTTAACGCCGGGACAGGGAGGGGGAAACACCATATATTTT.

V gene TRBV19 combines with J gene TRBJ1-6; D remains ambiguous. Trimming cost V 6 bases and J 7 bases, with 22 bases left between them. The CDR3 runs to 17 residues. Germline CDR1 is LNHDA and CDR2 is SQIVND (reference sequence). The CDR3 spells CASRDGLAGQRNSPLHF. DNA for the CDR3: TGTGCCAGTAGGGATGGGTTGGCAGGCCAACGGAATTCACCCCTCCACTTT.

The CDR3 DNA is TGCGCCAGCAGCACTAGCGGGAGGGTCTACGAGCAGTACTTC. Its protein is CASSTSGRVYEQYF. This chain uses TRBV5-1 with TRBJ2-7, with 13 bases matching TRBD2. This CDR3 has 14 amino acids. After removal of 4 bases from V and 3 bases from J, the junction contained 1 base not matched to a gene. Germline V gene lookup returns CDR1 SGHRS and CDR2 YFSETQ.

In the case of this clone: This may be a read error: a much more frequent sequence differs by one nucleotide. Other DNA sequences of this sample code for an identical CDR3. The chain combines TRBV2 with TRBJ2-7; D is ambiguous. The CDR3 sequence is 15 residues long. Germline V lookup: CDR1 SNHLY, CDR2 FYNNEI. In DNA, the CDR3 is TGTGCCAGCAGTGATAGCTGGCCTTCCCCCTACGAACAGTACTTC. Amino acids: CASSDSWPSPYEQYF. The full variable domain, in which reference TRBV2 and TRBJ2-7 provide the parts outside the CDR3, is EPEVTQTPSHQVTQMGQEVILRCVPISNHLYFYWYRQILGQKVEFLVSFYNNEISEKSEIFDDQFSVERPDGSNFTLKIRSTKLEDSAMYFCASSDSWPSPYEQYFGPGTRLTVT.

The chain uses TRBV4-1 and TRBJ2-5, with D hard to call. TRBJ2-7 explains the end of the DNA better; the J call may be wrong. Looked up from germline, CDR1 is MGHRA and CDR2 is YSYEKL. This CDR3 region has 15 residues. Written as DNA, the CDR3 is TGCGCCAGCAGCCAAGCGGCCGTAGGCGGCTACGAGCAGTACTTC. Residues: CASSQAAVGGYEQYF.

This clone came up a few times. This chain connects TRBV9 to TRBJ2-5; 8 bases fit TRBD2. The V gene's germline CDR1 is SGDLS and CDR2 YYNGEE. V was clipped by 3 bases and J by 5 bases; unmatched bases: 9. CDR3 length: 15 amino acids. The CDR3 DNA is TGTGCCAGCAGCGAGCGGAGCGGGAGTTGGGAGACCCAGTACTTC. As protein: CASSERSGSWETQYF.

This chain's CDR3 is CASSSPGLPGYNEQFF. As DNA, the CDR3 is TGCGCCAGCAGCTCTCCGGGACTTCCCGGGTACAATGAGCAGTTCTTC. The rearrangement uses TRBV5-1 and TRBJ2-1; TRBD2 might be the D (6 bases). The germline CDR1 and CDR2 sequences are SGHRS and YFSETQ. V lost 3 bases and J lost 4, with 17 bases in between. There are 16 residues in the CDR3.

The rearrangement uses TRBV18 and TRBJ1-1; D remains unclear. Trimming cost V 3 bases and J 4 bases, with 9 bases left between them. Germline V gene lookup returns CDR1 KGHSH and CDR2 LQKENI. This CDR3 spans 13 amino acids. The CDR3 here is CASSPRFATEAFF. CDR3 nucleotide sequence: TGTGCCAGCTCACCCCGCTTCGCCACTGAAGCTTTCTTT. The full variable domain, rest sourced from reference TRBV18 and TRBJ1-1, is NAGVMQNPRHLVRRRGQEARLRCSPMKGHSHVYWYRQLPEEGLKFMVYLQKENIIDESGMPKERFSAEFPKEGPSILRIQQVVRGDSAAYFCASSPRFATEAFFGQGTRLTVV.

This clone has only a few counts. The chain couples TRBV7-9 to TRBJ1-5, with unresolved D. Per germline, CDR1 SEHNR and CDR2 FQNEAQ (reference sequence). V was shortened by 6 bases and J by 7 bases, with 19 bases between the two germline ends. The CDR3 totals 15 residues. The CDR3, as DNA: TGTGCCAGCAGTTCTGACCCGCGATCAGGCCAGCCCCAGCATTTT. This encodes CASSSDPRSGQPQHF.